A selection of T cell receptor beta chains follows, all from one sample in a study of monozygotic twins with inflammatory bowel disease. No DNA is given; TCRdb re-called the 5' RACE reads and lists each CDR3 protein once. This sample carries around 400,000 distinct CDR3 sequences, with 2% to 2.5% going to the ten biggest clones. The source material was blood. All receptors derive from a human donor with ulcerative colitis or Crohn's disease, or a healthy co-twin of an affected twin (not recorded which). Both conserved end residues are part of each CDR3. Fields, in order: CDR3 length, J gene, V gene, CDR3 protein.

12 TRBJ2-7 TRBV6-6 CASGRAAYEQYF
15 TRBJ2-1 TRBV10-3 CAIKLGTGLRDEQFF
12 TRBJ2-1 TRBV5-1 CASREGNTEQFF
15 TRBJ2-7 TRBV12-3/TRBV12-4 CASSLLQGATDEQYF
16 TRBJ2-7 TRBV28 CASSLSGPWQNYEQYF
14 TRBJ1-1 TRBV3-1 CASSQETANTEAFF
13 TRBJ1-1 TRBV29-1 CSVEVGGNTEAFF
17 TRBJ2-1 TRBV5-1 CASSPPSADRYYNEQFF
12 TRBJ2-1 TRBV3-1 CASSQVGNEQFF
14 TRBJ2-5 TRBV10-3 CAISGGSGQETQYF
14 TRBJ2-1 TRBV7-9 CASSAGGANNEQFF
13 TRBJ1-2 TRBV10-3 CAISVKESDGYTF
13 TRBJ1-1 TRBV27 CASGTGVNTEAFF
14 TRBJ1-6 TRBV6-6 CASSPGTVKSPLHF
15 TRBJ2-7 TRBV20-1 CSARDFETGSYEQYF
14 TRBJ1-1 TRBV23-1 CASFTDSMNTEAFF
14 TRBJ2-5 TRBV18 CASSPLWGQETQYF
15 TRBJ2-1 TRBV6-1 CASSEAGTGGYEQFF
13 TRBJ2-2 TRBV20-1 CSARGLNTGELFF
14 TRBJ1-5 TRBV6-6 CASSNGGSNQPQHF
15 TRBJ2-1 TRBV7-9 CDSSLAEGPPNEQFF
12 TRBJ2-1 TRBV7-9 CASSPTTDEQFF
16 TRBJ1-3 TRBV6-1 CASSEGVLSRGNTIYF
14 TRBJ2-1 TRBV29-1 CSVVEAGGPNEQFF
13 TRBJ1-2 TRBV12-3/TRBV12-4 CASSLVGGYGYTF
13 TRBJ2-7 TRBV20-1 CSARDGGPYEQYF
13 TRBJ1-1 TRBV12-3/TRBV12-4 CASNPYMNTEAFF
15 TRBJ2-7 TRBV7-2 CASSWTSGTKYEQYF
12 TRBJ1-1 TRBV2 CASGAWGTEAFF
13 TRBJ2-7 TRBV10-3 CAISGSGTYEQYF
17 TRBJ1-2 TRBV10-3 CAISGGTRDRGHEGYTF
16 TRBJ2-1 TRBV7-2 CASRRIAGSAYNEQFF
13 TRBJ2-5 TRBV20-1 CSAQWTGAETQYF
19 TRBJ2-1 TRBV5-6 CASSLKAGLARRAYNEQFF
14 TRBJ1-3 TRBV30 CAWTSGYSGNTIYF
15 TRBJ1-5 TRBV18 CASSSQGYSNQPQHF
13 TRBJ2-7 TRBV6-5 CASSYRGSYEQYF
14 TRBJ1-4 TRBV5-1 CASSPDRINEKLFF
16 TRBJ2-7 TRBV5-1 CASSISGRPNYYEQYF
15 TRBJ1-2 TRBV12-3/TRBV12-4 CASSLDRGATYGYTF
15 TRBJ2-7 TRBV7-6 CASSLEGFSSYEQYF